This T cell receptor (beta chain) was obtained from a study of tumor and adjacent non-tumor tissue in lung cancer. The wider study: Around 4.4 million productive TCRbeta reads were obtained per sample on average.

Study observations and caveats: Shorter survival was associated with higher TCR diversity in tumors. Significantly higher TCR diversity was found in tumor than normal lung.

Notes on this clonotype: What it recognizes is unknown.

There are 14 residues in the CDR3. Trimming cost V 5 bases and J 10 bases; bases outside gene matches: 6. Germline V lookup: CDR1 SGHTA, CDR2 FQGNSA. RNA was extracted from bulk tissue without any cell sorting. The library came from three nested PCR rounds adapted from ARM-PCR protocols. TCRdb recomputed calls from the multiplex PCR reads with MiXCR, one row per CDR3 protein. The sample records some 120,000 distinct CDR3 sequences, around three fifths being singletons. This rearrangement joins TRBV7-2 to TRBJ1-6; 9 bases fit TRBD1. This sequence originates from a man in his thirties or forties with non-small cell lung cancer. The sample taken for sequencing was lung tumor tissue. The CDR3 protein is CASSAGQGKSPLHF. CDR3 nucleotides: TGTGCCAGCAGCGCGGGACAGGGTAAATCACCCCTCCACTTT.